The clone carrying this T cell receptor beta chain was detected only once. The antigen remains undetermined. These data belong to a study of T cell responses to AZD1222 COVID-19 vaccine. Study observations and caveats: The study reported that nearly half of spike-specific TCRs target unmutated variant regions.

The data were produced by immunoSEQ multiplex PCR, yet TCRdb's version contains in-frame clones alone and is incomplete. The data contain 90,000 to 150,000 clones, roughly 88% of them singletons. The V and J ends lost 6 bases and 4 bases respectively, with 18 bases between them. The CDR3 spans 16 residues. Germline CDR1 and CDR2: SGHAT and FQNNGV. The source of this sequence is an adult in good health. The chain uses TRBV11-2 and TRBJ2-2; D assignment may be TRBD1 or TRBD2 (5 bases each). This sample comprised peripheral blood, obtained on day 0 of AZD1222 vaccination. The CDR3 DNA follows: TGTGCCAGCAGTCCCCAGCCCTCTGGGGGCACCGGGGAGCTGTTTTTT. As protein: CASSPQPSGGTGELFF.